This record looks at one T cell receptor beta chain sequence and its context. Its specificity is unknown. In TCRdb, the RT-PCR reads were re-called with MiXCR into one record per CDR3 protein. This table holds about 520,000 distinct CDR3 sequences, 25% found once. The data belong to a study of response to subunit inactivated influenza vaccine. Looked up from germline, CDR1 is MDHEN and CDR2 is SYDVKM. The CDR3 contains 14 residues. V was shortened by 10 bases and J by 0 bases, with 15 bases between the two germline ends. Study-wide points: Authors suggested few new T cells are recruited by each seasonal influenza vaccination.

The source is a man aged 45-60 years who received an inactivated influenza vaccine. The sequencing here drew on CD4+ T cells sorted from PBMCs, taken 5 days after vaccination. V is TRBV28 and J is TRBJ1-2, with D unclear. The CDR3 protein is CAIQTHRANYGYTF. CDR3 sequence (DNA): TGTGCCATACAGACGCACAGAGCTAACTATGGCTACACCTTC.